This T cell receptor (beta chain) comes out of a study of T cell repertoires in cytomegalovirus infection. Whole-study findings and limits: Accumulated public TCR beta family frequency recognized individuals carrying CMV together with the relevant HLA.

In regard to this clonotype: The antigen is unknown.

MiXCR, run by TCRdb on the reads, gives a single entry per CDR3 protein. The data show about 830,000 distinct CDR3 sequences, over 25% seen once. CDR3 length equals 12 residues. V was clipped by 6 bases and J by 5 bases, with 11 bases between them. Germline CDR1 and CDR2: SGDLS and YYNGEE. The clonotype comes from a human donor in good health (CMV status not recorded). Some clones in this sample may be carry-over from other donors' samples. The sequencing here drew on cultured CD8+ T cells from PBMCs, taken from culture after CMV antigen stimulation. The rearrangement links TRBV9 to TRBJ1-1; D unresolved. CDR3 region: CASNIAGTEAFF. The CDR3 region has the DNA TGTGCCAGCAACATAGCCGGGACTGAAGCTTTCTTT.